This T cell receptor beta chain was identified during a study of T-cell reconstitution after alpha-beta-depleted transplantation in children. This clonotype has a count of ten or more. The antigen is undetermined. Preparing the TCRbeta library involved the use of unique molecular identifiers. TCRdb re-analysed the PCR reads in MiXCR, keeping a single row per CDR3 protein. The sample consists of more than 400,000 distinct CDR3 sequences, 43% of them appearing once. Germline-derived CDR1 and CDR2 are SGHRS and YFSETQ. Trimming left V 0 bases short and J 0 bases short, with 10 bases between. The CDR3 extends over 16 amino acids. Study-wide findings and caveats: At the one-year point after transplant, T-cell counts and TCRbeta diversity were found to come mostly from T cells that had been newly produced.

This chain uses TRBV5-1 with TRBJ1-3, with D hard to call. The sample was PBMCs, taken before TCRalphabeta/CD19-depleted stem cell transplant. The receptor was isolated from a girl aged 2 to 10 with aplastic anemia, due to receive a stem cell transplant. The CDR3 DNA follows: TGCGCCAGCAGCTTGGATCGGCAGAACTCTGGAAACACCATATATTTT. Its protein product is CASSLDRQNSGNTIYF.